Below, 21 T cell receptor beta chains from the same sample are listed, as sequenced in a study of cytomegalovirus exposure and HLA in healthy donors. Primers for the PCR totalled 60 Vbeta and 13 Jbeta. Using immunoSEQ multiplex PCR, the repertoire was profiled, and TCRdb retains in-frame clones only, with some absent. The table lists 130,000 or so clones, about 82% of them singletons, with 1.5% to 2% in the top ten. Sequencing input: PBMCs. These receptors all stem from a female donor in good health and CMV-seropositive.

The chain couples TRBV7-9 to TRBJ2-7; 8 nucleotides line up with TRBD1. The germline gives CDR1 SEHNR, CDR2 FQNEAQ (reference sequence). The junction had 5 bases not matched to a gene; V was cut back by 5 bases and J by 2 bases. CDR3 length equals 14 residues. The CDR3 sequence is CASSIRTGPYEQYF. The CDR3 nucleotides are TGTGCCAGCAGCATTCGGACAGGGCCCTACGAGCAGTACTTC.

CDR3 sequence reads: CASSSQGPGELFF. CDR3 nucleotides: TGTGCCAGCAGCTCACAGGGGCCCGGGGAGCTGTTTTTT. The rearrangement uses TRBV7-3 and TRBJ2-2; 7 bases are a match to TRBD1. The germline gives CDR1 SGHTA, CDR2 FQGTGA. With 4 bases clipped from V and 6 bases from J, the junction kept 2 bases outside the gene matches. The CDR3 loop spans 13 amino acids. The complete variable domain, with remaining parts taken from reference TRBV7-3 and TRBJ2-2, reads GAGVSQTPSNKVTEKGKYVELRCDPISGHTALYWYRQSLGQGPEFLIYFQGTGAADDSGLPNDRFFAVRPEGSVSTLKIQRTERGDSAVYLCASSSQGPGELFFGEGSRLTVL.

V usage is TRBV7-9 and J usage is TRBJ1-5; D may be TRBD1 (5 bases). The CDR3 runs 15 residues. The V gene lost 1 base and the J gene lost 1 base, with 8 bases spanning the gap. CDR1 and CDR2 (germline): SEHNR, FQNEAQ (reference sequence). CDR3 bases: TGTGCCAGCAGCTTAGGGACAAACAGCAATCAGCCCCAGCATTTT. It specifies CASSLGTNSNQPQHF. The full variable domain, rest sourced from reference TRBV7-9 and TRBJ1-5, is DTGVSQNPRHKITKRGQNVTFRCDPISEHNRLYWYRQTLGQGPEFLTYFQNEAQLEKSRLLSDRFSAERPKGSFSTLEIQRTEQGDSAMYLCASSLGTNSNQPQHFGDGTRLSIL.

V gene TRBV5-1 combines with J gene TRBJ2-2, with TRBD1 as a possible D gene (5 bases). Germline values: CDR1 SGHRS, CDR2 YFSETQ. V was clipped by 2 bases and J by 1 base, with 9 bases between them. This CDR3 is built from 15 residues. The CDR3 protein is CASSLGARNTGELFF. DNA for the CDR3: TGCGCCAGCAGCTTAGGGGCCCGGAACACCGGGGAGCTGTTTTTT.

The chain recombines TRBV2 with TRBJ1-3, with D unresolved. Germline-derived CDR1 and CDR2 are SNHLY and FYNNEI. V was pared by 4 bases and J by 2 bases, with 6 bases between. This CDR3 region has 13 residues. This CDR3 is CASSALTGNTIYF. The CDR3 nucleotides are TGTGCCAGCAGTGCGCTAACTGGAAACACCATATATTTT. Filled out from reference TRBV2 and TRBJ1-3, the complete variable domain reads EPEVTQTPSHQVTQMGQEVILRCVPISNHLYFYWYRQILGQKVEFLVSFYNNEISEKSEIFDDQFSVERPDGSNFTLKIRSTKLEDSAMYFCASSALTGNTIYFGEGSWLTVV.

There are a few counts of this clone. V usage is TRBV29-1 and J usage is TRBJ2-7; D is unresolved. CDR3 length: 10 residues. Germline V CDR1 and CDR2: SQVTM, ANQGSEA. The V gene lost 0 bases and the J gene lost 12 bases, with 9 bases spanning the gap. For the CDR3, the DNA is TGCAGCGTTGAAGACACCGAGGTGTACTTC. It specifies CSVEDTEVYF.

This clone was counted between two and nine times. The rearrangement links TRBV5-1 to TRBJ2-5; D perhaps matches TRBD1 (6 bases). V lost 3 bases to trimming and J lost 11 bases, with 17 bases between them. The germline CDR1 and CDR2 sequences are SGHRS and YFSETQ. This CDR3 contains 13 residues. In DNA, the CDR3 is TGCGCCAGCAGCTCATTACAGGGTGGGAAGCAGTACTTC. Amino acids: CASSSLQGGKQYF.

The chain has TRBV10-3 and TRBJ1-5; TRBD1 aligns across 7 bases. Germline CDR1 ENHRY, CDR2 SYGVKD. Unmatched junction bases numbered 6, after V lost 5 bases and J lost 5 bases. This CDR3 region has 14 residues. CDR3 sequence (DNA): TGTGCCATCAGTCAGGGGGATTTTGATCAGCCCCAGCATTTT. Encoded protein: CAISQGDFDQPQHF.

This clone was detected a few times. The chain joins TRBV9 to TRBJ1-3; 8 nucleotides align to TRBD1. V dropped 4 bases and J dropped 2; count of bases not matched to a gene: 2. Germline CDR1 reads SGDLS; CDR2 reads YYNGEE. The CDR3 has 14 residues. The DNA for the CDR3 is TGTGCCAGCAGCCAGACAGGGGCTGGAAACACCATATATTTT. It encodes CASSQTGAGNTIYF.

A remark on this clone: A junction boundary mismatches the germline segment, possibly from a read error. The gene calls are TRBV5-4 and TRBJ2-2, with D perhaps matching TRBD1 (6 bases). Germline V gives CDR1 SGHNT, CDR2 YYREEE (reference sequence). The CDR3 is 15 amino acids. The CDR3 spells CASSWGTMNTGELSF. DNA of the CDR3: TGTGCCAGCAGCTGGGGGACAATGAACACCGGGGAGCTGTCTTTT.

This clone was found once. This chain joins TRBV28 and TRBJ1-5, with a possible D match to TRBD1 (6 bases). CDR1 is MDHEN, CDR2 SYDVKM, per germline. CDR3 size: 16 residues. With 6 bases removed from V and 1 base from J, the gap between germline ends came to 16 bases. CDR3 nucleotides: TGTGCCAGCAGCCCACCGCGGGGGGCCAGCAATCAGCCCCAGCATTTT. This codes for CASSPPRGASNQPQHF.

The chain couples TRBV19 to TRBJ1-2; 8 bases are a match to TRBD1. The CDR3 runs 13 residues. Germline CDR1 and CDR2: LNHDA and SQIVND (reference sequence). V gave up 3 bases and J gave up 10 bases; unmatched junction bases: 7. The CDR3 sequence is CASSIWTGLAYTF. For the CDR3, the DNA is TGTGCCAGTAGTATCTGGACAGGGCTAGCCTACACCTTC. Together with reference TRBV19 and TRBJ1-2, the CDR3 gives the full variable domain: DGGITQSPKYLFRKEGQNVTLSCEQNLNHDAMYWYRQDPGQGLRLIYYSQIVNDFQKGDIAEGYSVSREKKESFPLTVTSAQKNPTAFYLCASSIWTGLAYTFGSGTRLTVV.

The J gene is TRBJ2-2, the V gene TRBV5-1, with D possibly being TRBD1 (6 bases). CDR3 length: 16 residues. Germline V gene lookup returns CDR1 SGHRS and CDR2 YFSETQ. With 4 bases removed from V and 4 bases from J, the gap between germline ends came to 17 bases. CDR3 nucleotides: TGCGCCAGCAGCCCGGATGGGGGCAGATCCACCGGGGAGCTGTTTTTT. Its protein is CASSPDGGRSTGELFF.

The rearrangement links TRBV11-3 to TRBJ2-7; D gene uncertain. CDR3 size: 16 residues. Germline CDR1 SGHNT, CDR2 YENEEA. V shed 0 bases and J shed 2 bases, with 14 bases lying between them. The DNA of the CDR3 is TGTGCCAGCAGCTTAGATCACAGAATAGGCGCCTACGAGCAGTACTTC. Residues: CASSLDHRIGAYEQYF. Complete variable domain (other parts from reference TRBV11-3 and TRBJ2-7): EAGVVQSPRYKIIEKKQPVAFWCNPISGHNTLYWYLQNLGQGPELLIRYENEEAVDDSQLPKDRFSAERLKGVDSTLKIQPAELGDSAVYLCASSLDHRIGAYEQYFGPGTRLTVT.

This clone was seen a few times. The chain has TRBV6-1 and TRBJ1-5; TRBD1 matches 8 bases. Germline CDR1 MNHNS, CDR2 SASEGT. This CDR3 contains 13 residues. J was trimmed by 6 bases and V by 5 bases; bases with no gene match: 3. CDR3 sequence reads: CASSLDRVQPQHF. CDR3 coding DNA: TGTGCCAGCAGTCTGGACAGGGTTCAGCCCCAGCATTTT.

The chain combines TRBV2 with TRBJ2-3; possibly TRBD2 for D (6 bases). Trimming took 6 bases from V and 0 from J, leaving 16 bases between them. Germline CDR1 SNHLY, CDR2 FYNNEI. The length of the CDR3 is 16 residues. DNA of the CDR3: TGTGCCAGCAGGGGGGAGGTCCACCCTAGCACAGATACGCAGTATTTT. Its protein is CASRGEVHPSTDTQYF.

The chain couples TRBV7-9 to TRBJ1-1; TRBD1 matches at 10 bases. The CDR3 is made up of 16 amino acids. Per germline, CDR1 SEHNR and CDR2 FQNEAQ (reference sequence). The J segment lost 0 bases and the V segment lost 5 bases, leaving 6 bases of the junction unmatched. As DNA, the CDR3 is TGTGCCAGCAGCCCACGGGACAGGGGAATGAACACTGAAGCTTTCTTT. Amino acid sequence: CASSPRDRGMNTEAFF.

This clone was seen just once. The chain has TRBV5-6 and TRBJ1-1; D is perhaps TRBD1 (5 bases). Germline V gene data show CDR1 as SGHDT and CDR2 as YYEEEE. Trimming pared 1 base from V and 4 bases from J, leaving 17 bases between. The CDR3 extends over 16 amino acids. The CDR3 coding sequence is TGTGCCAGCAGCTTGATCGGGGCGCGGGACGGCACTGAAGCTTTCTTT. Protein sequence: CASSLIGARDGTEAFF. Full variable domain (rest looked up from reference TRBV5-6 and TRBJ1-1): DAGVTQSPTHLIKTRGQQVTLRCSPKSGHDTVSWYQQALGQGPQFIFQYYEEEERQRGNFPDRFSGHQFPNYSSELNVNALLLGDSALYLCASSLIGARDGTEAFFGQGTRLTVV.

The rearrangement joins TRBV27 to TRBJ2-3; the D is unclear. CDR1 MNHEY and CDR2 SMNVEV come from the germline V gene (reference sequence). The V gene lost 5 bases and the J gene lost 1 base, with 7 bases spanning the gap. This CDR3 spans 13 amino acids. The CDR3 here is CASSPRGTDTQYF. The CDR3 DNA reads TGTGCCAGCAGTCCCCGTGGCACAGATACGCAGTATTTT.

This chain connects TRBV5-6 to TRBJ2-7; weak D call: TRBD2 (6 bases). The germline gives CDR1 SGHDT, CDR2 YYEEEE. The CDR3 runs to 14 residues. V was pared by 6 bases and J by 0 bases, with 13 bases between. The CDR3 loop reads CASNGNGGSYEQYF. CDR3 sequence (DNA): TGTGCCAGCAATGGGAACGGGGGCTCCTACGAGCAGTACTTC.

The rearrangement uses TRBV18 and TRBJ1-1; D possibly corresponds to TRBD1 (6 bases). Trimming stripped 5 bases from V and 12 bases from J, with 16 bases between. There are 12 residues in the CDR3. Germline-derived CDR1 and CDR2 are KGHSH and LQKENI. CDR3 sequence reads: CASSAGTQKTFF. The CDR3 coding sequence is TGTGCCAGCTCAGCCGGGACACAGAAAACTTTCTTT.